These 18 T cell receptor beta chains share one sample of origin, sequenced in a study of blood T cell repertoires in COVID-19. Sequenced by immunoSEQ multiplex PCR; TCRdb stores in-frame clones only, minus some. The sample records approximately 180,000 clones, about nine tenths being singletons. The sample consisted of peripheral blood. The receptors originated from a woman between 50 and 59 years old with acute or convalescent COVID-19.

J is TRBJ1-4 and V is TRBV19; D is unresolved. Per germline, CDR1 LNHDA and CDR2 SQIVND (reference sequence). The CDR3 runs 15 residues. The V gene lost 3 bases and the J gene lost 4 bases, with 12 bases spanning the gap. The CDR3 DNA is TGTGCCAGTAGTATCCCCAATGCGGGTAATGAAAAACTGTTTTTT. Encoded protein: CASSIPNAGNEKLFF.

The V and J genes are TRBV6-5 and TRBJ1-2; 8 bases agree with TRBD1. Germline V CDR1 and CDR2: MNHEY, SVGAGI. J was trimmed by 7 bases and V by 6 bases; bases with no gene match: 7. The length of the CDR3 is 13 residues. CDR3 sequence (DNA): TGTGCCAGCAGCTGGACAGGGCAAGGTGGCTACACCTTC. Amino acids: CASSWTGQGGYTF.

This clone was seen just once. This sequence joins TRBV7-2 and TRBJ1-1; D unresolved. V was shortened by 2 bases and J by 2 bases, with 9 bases between the two germline ends. The CDR3 consists of 14 residues. Germline assignment: CDR1 SGHTA and CDR2 FQGNSA. CDR3 sequence reads: CASSLTSYNTEAFF. As DNA, the CDR3 is TGTGCCAGCAGCTTAACGTCCTATAACACTGAAGCTTTCTTT. Looking up the rest from reference TRBV7-2 and TRBJ1-1 gives the full variable domain: GAGVSQSPSNKVTEKGKDVELRCDPISGHTALYWYRQSLGQGLEFLIYFQGNSAPDKSGLPSDRFSAERTGGSVSTLTIQRTQQEDSAVYLCASSLTSYNTEAFFGQGTRLTVV.

CDR3 sequence reads: CASSIIGYEQFF. The CDR3 DNA sequence: TGTGCCAGTAGTATAATCGGGTATGAGCAGTTCTTC. The chain is built from TRBV19 and TRBJ2-1; D remains ambiguous. The CDR3 has 12 residues. Trimming pared 2 bases from V and 8 bases from J, leaving 7 bases between. Germline V gene data show CDR1 as LNHDA and CDR2 as SQIVND (reference sequence).

This chain uses TRBV6-2 or TRBV6-3 with TRBJ1-6; D is undetermined. The CDR3 is made up of 15 amino acids. V was cut by 4 bases and J by 3 bases, with 10 bases left in between. Per germline, CDR1 MNHEY and CDR2 SVGEGT. CDR3 region: CASSSSRYYNSPLHF. The CDR3 DNA follows: TGTGCCAGCAGTTCCTCCCGGTACTATAATTCACCCCTCCACTTT.

The chain has TRBV30 and TRBJ2-3; the D is unclear. CDR1 and CDR2 (germline): GTSNPN, SVGIG (reference sequence). The germline V and J ends were trimmed by 0 bases and 9 bases, with 22 bases remaining between them. The CDR3 sequence is 16 residues long. The CDR3 DNA is TGTGCCTGGAGTGTCTCGAGGAGCGACCGTTTTGGGACGCAGTATTTT. Translated, it gives CAWSVSRSDRFGTQYF.

This chain uses TRBV27 with TRBJ2-7, with 9 bases lining up with TRBD1. This CDR3 has 13 amino acids. The germline CDR1 and CDR2 sequences are MNHEY and SMNVEV (reference sequence). Losses at the gene ends were 8 bases for V and 3 bases for J; bases not matched to a gene: 5. The CDR3 DNA follows: TGTGCCAGCGCGCGACAGGGGGGCTACGAGCAGTACTTC. This translates into CASARQGGYEQYF.

V usage is TRBV24-1 and J usage is TRBJ1-5, with 7 bases identical to TRBD1. The CDR3 runs 15 residues. The germline CDR1 and CDR2 sequences are KGHDR and SFDVKD. V lost 4 bases and J lost 4; bases outside the gene matches: 6. CDR3 DNA: TGTGCCACCAGTGACCACGGGACAGCGAATCAGCCCCAGCATTTT. It specifies CATSDHGTANQPQHF.

The J gene is TRBJ2-1, the V gene TRBV10-1, with 10 bases matching TRBD2. The V segment lost 6 bases and the J segment 4 bases; nucleotides outside the gene matches: 9. This CDR3 is 16 amino acids long. In germline, CDR1 is WNHNN, CDR2 SYGVQD (reference sequence). CDR3 in amino acids: CASRVLSGRRYNEQFF. In nucleotides, the CDR3 is TGCGCCAGCAGAGTTCTTAGCGGGAGGCGATACAATGAGCAGTTCTTC.

This clone is a singleton in its sample. This chain joins TRBV10-1 and TRBJ1-6; D is undetermined. The CDR3 runs 13 residues. Germline loops: CDR1 WNHNN, CDR2 SYGVQD (reference sequence). Between the trimmed V and J ends, which lost 5 bases and 8 bases, there was a span of 10 bases. The CDR3 DNA reads as TGCGCCAGCAGTCAGGTTGAACATTCACCCCTCCACTTT. Its translation is CASSQVEHSPLHF.

This chain joins TRBV5-1 and TRBJ2-3; 14 bases line up with TRBD2. Germline V lookup: CDR1 SGHRS, CDR2 YFSETQ. J gave up 3 bases and V 0 bases, and 6 bases lay outside the gene matches. The CDR3 contains 18 residues. The CDR3 loop is CASSLGLAGGRGTDTQYF. DNA of the CDR3: TGCGCCAGCAGCTTGGGACTAGCGGGGGGGCGTGGGACAGATACGCAGTATTTT.

The rearrangement links TRBV13 to TRBJ2-3; TRBD2 is a possible D gene (7 bases). Trimming shortened V by 2 bases and J by 5 bases, and 14 bases separated the two germline ends. Looked up from germline, CDR1 is PRHDT and CDR2 is FYEKMQ (reference sequence). This CDR3 spans 15 amino acids. The CDR3 loop is CASSLRRGGEDTQYF. CDR3 nucleotides: TGTGCCAGCAGCTTACGGAGGGGGGGCGAAGATACGCAGTATTTT.

V is TRBV27 and J is TRBJ2-7; 7 bases map to TRBD1. The ends lost 5 bases at V and 2 bases at J; junction bases unmatched: 6. There are 14 residues in the CDR3. Per the germline V gene, CDR1 is MNHEY and CDR2 is SMNVEV (reference sequence). For the CDR3, the DNA is TGTGCCAGCAGTAATCGACAGGGCCCCTACGAGCAGTACTTC. Its translation: CASSNRQGPYEQYF.

The CDR3 sequence: CASSPGQVTYEQYF. The CDR3, as DNA: TGTGCCAGCAGCCCGGGACAGGTCACCTACGAGCAGTACTTC. This chain connects TRBV7-9 to TRBJ2-7; 8 bases match TRBD1. There are 14 residues in the CDR3. Unmatched junction bases numbered 5, after V lost 5 bases and J lost 2 bases. Germline V gene sequence: CDR1 SEHNR, CDR2 FQNEAQ (reference sequence).

DNA of the CDR3: TGTGCCAGCAGCCGCGGACAGCTTCGCTCTGGAAACACCATATATTTT. Translated: CASSRGQLRSGNTIYF. The gene calls are TRBV7-8 and TRBJ1-3, with D possibly being TRBD1 (6 bases). The V end lost 5 bases, the J end lost 0 bases, and 14 bases lay between the germline ends. The germline V gene encodes CDR1 SGHVS and CDR2 FQNEAQ. The CDR3 loop spans 16 amino acids. The full variable domain, its missing parts supplied by reference TRBV7-8 and TRBJ1-3, is GAGVSQSPRYKVAKRGQDVALRCDPISGHVSLFWYQQALGQGPEFLTYFQNEAQLDKSGLPSDRFFAERPEGSVSTLKIQRTQQEDSAVYLCASSRGQLRSGNTIYFGEGSWLTVV.

In DNA form, the CDR3 reads TGTGCCAGCAGTTTATCGGCTAGCGGGAGGGTTGAGCAGTTCTTC. Its translation: CASSLSASGRVEQFF. This chain links TRBV27 with TRBJ2-1; 12 bases are a match to TRBD2. V dropped 0 bases and J dropped 9; count of bases not matched to a gene: 3. The CDR3 consists of 15 residues. Germline V lookup: CDR1 MNHEY, CDR2 SMNVEV (reference sequence).

The V call is TRBV18, the J call TRBJ1-1; perhaps TRBD1 as D (5 bases). V lost 1 base and J 3 bases, leaving 18 bases between the germline ends. Germline V gives CDR1 KGHSH, CDR2 LQKENI. The CDR3 runs 17 residues. This CDR3 is CASSPLGPTGGDTEAFF. The CDR3 DNA follows: TGTGCCAGCTCACCACTGGGACCCACGGGAGGCGACACTGAAGCTTTCTTT.

The chain links TRBV19 to TRBJ2-7, with TRBD1 matching 7 bases. J was trimmed by 0 bases and V by 3 bases; bases with no gene match: 8. CDR1 and CDR2 from the germline V gene are LNHDA and SQIVND (reference sequence). CDR3 length equals 16 residues. The CDR3 sequence: CASSIVGRGSSYEQYF. The CDR3 bases are TGTGCCAGTAGTATTGTGGGCAGGGGGAGCTCCTACGAGCAGTACTTC.